Below, 2 T cell receptor beta chains from the same sample are listed, as sequenced in a study of T cell responses to AZD1222 COVID-19 vaccine (dated by TCRdb to 2020 to 2023). The receptor library was made with the immunoSEQ multiplex PCR assay. This is the immuneACCESS table as TCRdb keeps it, with only in-frame sequences that have V and J called. A part of the clones is gone; compared with another copy, unresolved V genes explain less than half, and the rest is unexplained. The sample table shows roughly 190,000 clones, and approximately 90% are seen once. Jointly, the top ten make up about 3.5% of the sample. Per the publication, the time point label means: about 28 days (+/-7) after the second vaccine dose. Specimen: peripheral blood, collected 28 days after the second AZD1222 dose. The receptors stem from an adult who received the AZD1222 COVID-19 vaccine.

V is TRBV29-1 and J is TRBJ1-1; D is unclear. CDR1 and CDR2 from the germline V gene are SQVTM and ANQGSEA. This CDR3 contains 12 residues. V dropped 4 bases and J dropped 3 bases, with 9 bases sitting between them. The CDR3 sequence: CSVGGTYTEAFF. CDR3 bases: TGCAGCGTTGGTGGCACCTACACTGAAGCTTTCTTT.

The rearrangement uses TRBV21-1 and TRBJ2-1; the DNA was not used to check the table's D call, TRBD1. TRBV21-1 is recorded as a pseudogene. This CDR3 comprises 12 residues. The CDR3 loop reads CARVGDYNEQFF. Here the CDR3 DNA reads TGTGCCAGGGTAGGGGACTACAATGAGCAGTTCTTC.